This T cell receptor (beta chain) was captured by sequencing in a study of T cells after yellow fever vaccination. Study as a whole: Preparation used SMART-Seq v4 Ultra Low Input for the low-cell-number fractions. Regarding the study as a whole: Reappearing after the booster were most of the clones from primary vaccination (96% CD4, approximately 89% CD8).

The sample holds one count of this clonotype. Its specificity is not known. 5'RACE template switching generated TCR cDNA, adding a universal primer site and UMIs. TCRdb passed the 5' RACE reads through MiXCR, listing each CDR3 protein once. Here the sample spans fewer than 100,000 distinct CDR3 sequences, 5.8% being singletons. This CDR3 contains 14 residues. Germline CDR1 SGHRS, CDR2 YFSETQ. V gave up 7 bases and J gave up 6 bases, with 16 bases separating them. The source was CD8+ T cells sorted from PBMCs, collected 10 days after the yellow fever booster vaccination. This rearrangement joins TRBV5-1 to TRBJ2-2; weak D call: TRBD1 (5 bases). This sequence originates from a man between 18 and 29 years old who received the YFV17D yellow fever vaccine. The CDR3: CASRQWTPSGELFF. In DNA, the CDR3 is TGCGCCAGCCGACAGTGGACCCCCTCCGGGGAGCTGTTTTTT.